These 14 T cell receptor beta chains share one sample of origin, sequenced in a study of cytomegalovirus exposure and HLA in healthy donors (dated by TCRdb to 2016 to 2017). The library was obtained by the immunoSEQ multiplex PCR assay. The source is immuneACCESS, and TCRdb retained only in-frame sequences with V and J called. Part of the clones is not carried over; for the studies checked, unresolved V genes explain less than half of this, and the remainder is unexplained. The sample table holds about 190,000 clones, of which approximately 88% were seen once. The ten largest clones add up to over 5.5% of the sample. Sequencing input: PBMCs. All receptors derive from a man younger than 35 in good health and CMV-seropositive.

V and J are TRBV28 and TRBJ1-2; 7 bases are a match to TRBD1. Germline CDR1 reads MDHEN; CDR2 reads SYDVKM. V gave up 6 bases and J gave up 0 bases; unmatched junction bases: 1. This CDR3 comprises 13 residues. CDR3 loop: CASRGTANYGYTF. CDR3 nucleotide sequence: TGTGCCAGCAGGGGGACAGCTAACTATGGCTACACCTTC.

The chain joins TRBV4-1 to TRBJ2-7; 9 positions match TRBD1. The V segment lost 1 base and the J segment 5 bases; nucleotides outside the gene matches: 6. The CDR3 contains 15 residues. Germline V lookup: CDR1 MGHRA, CDR2 YSYEKL. CDR3 loop: CASSQVGQGFDEQYF. CDR3 in DNA: TGCGCCAGCAGCCAAGTAGGACAGGGGTTCGACGAGCAGTACTTC.

The gene calls are TRBV28 and TRBJ2-7, with TRBD1 matching 10 bases. V lost 2 bases and J lost 13; bases outside the gene matches: 2. From germline, CDR1 is MDHEN and CDR2 SYDVKM. This CDR3 is 11 amino acids long. The CDR3 protein is CASSLRDRGYF. The CDR3 coding sequence is TGTGCCAGCAGTTTACGGGACAGGGGTTACTTC.

The CDR3 here is CASSLGGDGRRGGEQFF. In nucleotides, the CDR3 is TGTGCCAGCAGCCTTGGTGGGGACGGGAGGCGTGGGGGTGAGCAGTTCTTC. V usage is TRBV5-4 and J usage is TRBJ2-1; TRBD2 matches 7 bases. CDR1 and CDR2 from the germline V gene are SGHNT and YYREEE (reference sequence). V trimming: 4 bases; J trimming: 9 bases; junction bases outside the gene matches: 19. This CDR3 contains 17 residues.

The CDR3 sequence is CASRMEGFYGYTF. CDR3 in DNA: TGTGCCAGCAGGATGGAGGGGTTCTATGGCTACACCTTC. The genes are TRBV28 and TRBJ1-2; D is perhaps TRBD1 (5 bases). There are 13 residues in the CDR3. Germline loops: CDR1 MDHEN, CDR2 SYDVKM. Trimming stripped 6 bases from V and 4 bases from J, with 12 bases between.

The J gene is TRBJ2-2, the V gene TRBV4-3; TRBD1 aligns across 7 bases. The CDR3 extends over 15 amino acids. The germline CDR1 and CDR2 sequences are LGHNA and YSLEER. Trimming took 6 bases from V and 3 from J; bases not matched to a gene: 7. This CDR3 is CASRGDREDTGELFF. The CDR3, as DNA: TGCGCCAGCAGAGGTGACAGGGAAGACACCGGGGAGCTGTTTTTT.

This chain links TRBV4-2 with TRBJ2-5, with 7 bases lining up with TRBD1. V dropped 4 bases and J dropped 3; count of bases not matched to a gene: 8. Germline V lookup: CDR1 LGHNA, CDR2 YNFKEQ. The CDR3 totals 15 residues. This CDR3 is CASSRADRVEETQYF. DNA for the CDR3: TGTGCCAGCAGCCGCGCCGACAGGGTAGAAGAGACCCAGTACTTC.

The rearrangement joins TRBV4-2 to TRBJ2-7; D is possibly TRBD2 (6 bases). The CDR3 loop spans 16 amino acids. The V gene lost 0 bases and the J gene lost 8 bases, with 20 bases spanning the gap. The germline gives CDR1 LGHNA, CDR2 YNFKEQ. CDR3: CASSQDHSGGDTKQYF. CDR3 bases: TGTGCCAGCAGCCAAGATCATTCCGGGGGAGATACGAAGCAGTACTTC.

The rearrangement uses TRBV7-9 and TRBJ1-5; D is perhaps TRBD1 (6 bases). Trimming shortened V by 5 bases and J by 1 base, and 9 bases separated the two germline ends. Germline CDR1 is SEHNR and CDR2 is FQNEAQ (reference sequence). This CDR3 has 14 amino acids. The CDR3 region has the DNA TGTGCCAGCAGCCTCGGACAGAGCAATCAGCCCCAGCATTTT. Translated, it gives CASSLGQSNQPQHF.

This clone was seen a few times. V gene TRBV5-4 combines with J gene TRBJ2-1; 10 bases map to TRBD2. CDR1 is SGHNT, CDR2 YYREEE, per germline (reference sequence). There are 14 residues in the CDR3. V shed 3 bases and J 7 bases; nucleotides not matched to a gene: 4. The CDR3: CASSSLAGVNEQFF. Written as DNA, the CDR3 is TGTGCCAGCAGCTCGCTAGCGGGAGTTAATGAGCAGTTCTTC.

The V gene is TRBV14, the J gene TRBJ2-5; 7 bases agree with TRBD1. V shed 4 bases, J shed 2 bases, and the junction held 7 bases outside the gene matches. Germline CDR1 and CDR2: SGHDN and FVKESK. The CDR3 is 15 residues long. The CDR3 region is CASSPDRANQETQYF. CDR3 nucleotide sequence: TGTGCCAGCAGCCCCGACAGGGCGAATCAAGAGACCCAGTACTTC.

The chain combines TRBV29-1 with TRBJ2-7; D perhaps matches TRBD2 (6 bases). The V gene's germline CDR1 is SQVTM and CDR2 ANQGSEA. The CDR3 consists of 13 residues. V was shortened by 7 bases and J by 1 base, with 14 bases between the two germline ends. The CDR3 sequence is CSALGGLSYEQYF. The DNA of the CDR3 is TGCAGCGCCCTTGGGGGACTTTCCTACGAGCAGTACTTC.

The chain carries TRBV7-9 and TRBJ2-7, with TRBD1 matching over 9 bases. J gave up 2 bases and V 7 bases, and 12 bases lay outside the gene matches. The CDR3 has 16 amino acids. Germline V lookup: CDR1 SEHNR, CDR2 FQNEAQ (reference sequence). DNA of the CDR3: TGTGCCAGCACCCCGCCCGAGACAGGGGGAGCCTACGAGCAGTACTTC. This sequence encodes CASTPPETGGAYEQYF.

The rearrangement joins TRBV9 to TRBJ2-5; 8 bases match TRBD2. V dropped 4 bases and J dropped 4; count of bases not matched to a gene: 18. CDR1 is SGDLS and CDR2 is YYNGEE in the germline V gene. This CDR3 contains 18 residues. The CDR3 nucleotides are TGTGCCAGCAGCCCCGGGCGCGAAGCGGGAGTCGGTTTAGAGACCCAGTACTTC. The encoded protein is CASSPGREAGVGLETQYF.